Listed below are T cell receptor beta chains from one sample, sequenced in a study of human CD4 T cells and Enterobacteriaceae. Clones were sequenced by immunoSEQ multiplex PCR, and TCRdb holds only the in-frame ones, with some missing. The table for this sample gives fewer than 45 clones. Source material: bacteria-reactive CD4+ T cells grown in culture. These receptor sequences come from a human donor in good health. The CDR3 runs from the conserved cysteine through the conserved F or W. The D gene is left open where the match is weak. Where a row states a size, it is once, few, many or the class of an expanded clone; other rows omit it.

D | size | J | V | DNA | CDR3
TRBD1 | few | TRBJ2-3 | TRBV4-1 | TGCGCCAGCAGCCAAGACCCCCACCGGGACAGGGGCACAGATACGCAGTATTTT | CASSQDPHRDRGTDTQYF
TRBD2 | - | TRBJ2-2 | TRBV10-2 | TGCGCCAGCAGTGAGTCGCGGGGGCTAGCGGGGGGCGCGAACACCGGGGAGCTGTTTTTT | CASSESRGLAGGANTGELFF
- | hyperexpanded | TRBJ1-1 | TRBV19 | TGTGCCAGTAGTATTAAGCTACAGATGAACACTGAAGCTTTCTTT | CASSIKLQMNTEAFF
- | few | TRBJ1-1 | TRBV2 | TGTGCCAGCAGTACTCCTACGGGGGCTCGCACTGAAGCTTTCTTT | CASSTPTGARTEAFF
- | few | TRBJ2-7 | TRBV28 | TGTGCCAGCAGTCCTCGGAATGATCCGTACTTC | CASSPRNDPYF
- | - | TRBJ1-1 | TRBV10-2 | TGCGCCAGCAGTGAGTCGGTTAGCAGGGCCACCGAAGCTTTCTTT | CASSESVSRATEAFF
TRBD1 | - | TRBJ1-2 | TRBV27 | TGTGCCAGCAGACCTCCGGGACAGGGATCTGGCTACACCTTC | CASRPPGQGSGYTF
TRBD2 | hyperexpanded | TRBJ2-5 | TRBV11-2 | TGTGCCAGCAGCTTTGGGGCGGGGGGGCGAGAGACCCAGTACTTC | CASSFGAGGRETQYF
TRBD1 | few | TRBJ2-5 | TRBV30 | TGTGCCTGGACCATCCCCGGGACAGGACTATCAAGAGTGACCCAGTACTTC | CAWTIPGTGLSRVTQYF
- | - | TRBJ1-1 | TRBV5-1 | TGCGCCAGCGGACTCCAGGAACAGGTAAACACTGAAGCTTTCTTT | CASGLQEQVNTEAFF
TRBD2 | - | TRBJ2-3 | TRBV5-6 | TGTGCCAGCAGCGGGGGTAGCGGGAGGGCTGGAGATACGCAGTATTTT | CASSGGSGRAGDTQYF
- | - | TRBJ1-2 | TRBV12-2 | TGTGCAAGTCGCCCAGCTCCACGAAAGACCTATGGCTACACCTTC | CASRPAPRKTYGYTF
- | - | TRBJ2-2 | TRBV2 | TGTGCCAGCGGCGACGAGCTTAGCACCGGGGAGCTGTTTTTT | CASGDELSTGELFF
- | - | TRBJ2-6 | TRBV6-9 | TGTGCCAGCAGTGCGAACCACTTACGACAAAGTCGGGCCAACGTCCTGACTTTC | CASSANHLRQSRANVLTF
- | - | TRBJ2-2 | TRBV27 | TGTGCCAGCAGTGAGATGGCTTTAGGAGGCGTCGACACCGGGGAGCTGTTTTTT | CASSEMALGGVDTGELFF
TRBD2 | hyperexpanded | TRBJ2-5 | TRBV28 | TGTGCCAGCAGCGGACTAGCGGGTGGACGGACCCAGTACTTC | CASSGLAGGRTQYF
TRBD1 | - | TRBJ1-3 | TRBV5-6 | TGTGCCAGCAGCGGGACAGTTGCTGGAAACACCATATATTTT | CASSGTVAGNTIYF
TRBD1 | - | TRBJ2-6 | TRBV28 | TGTGCCAGCAGTTGGGGGGACAGGGGGCGGTCTGGGGCCAACGTCCTGACTTTC | CASSWGDRGRSGANVLTF